The 8 T cell receptor beta chains below come from one sample, sequenced in a study of blood T cell repertoires in COVID-19. Libraries were prepared by immunoSEQ multiplex PCR; TCRdb keeps only in-frame clonotypes and omits some of them. The data show 200,000 to 300,000 clones, 85% to 95% seen once. Sequenced material: peripheral blood. The receptors were sampled from a man aged 25-40 years with COVID-19, enrolled during active disease.

This sequence joins TRBV29-1 and TRBJ1-4, with TRBD1 matching 7 bases. Germline V gene data show CDR1 as SQVTM and CDR2 as ANQGSEA. The CDR3 runs to 15 residues. J lost 4 bases, V lost 4 bases, and 9 bases had no gene match. CDR3 loop: CSVVLGQHFNEKLFF. The CDR3 region has the DNA TGCAGCGTTGTGCTGGGACAGCATTTTAATGAAAAACTGTTTTTT.

The chain is built from TRBV9 and TRBJ2-3, with TRBD2 matching over 7 bases. J was trimmed by 7 bases and V by 2 bases; bases with no gene match: 10. The germline CDR1 and CDR2 sequences are SGDLS and YYNGEE. The CDR3 spans 15 residues. The CDR3 sequence is CASSVSSRGSNTQYF. CDR3 nucleotides: TGTGCCAGCAGCGTGTCCTCGCGGGGGAGCAATACGCAGTATTTT.

V is TRBV7-7 and J is TRBJ1-1; TRBD1 matches 10 bases. CDR3 length: 20 residues. From germline, CDR1 is SSHAT and CDR2 FNYEAQ (reference sequence). The trim removed 2 bases at V and 1 base at J, leaving 16 bases unmatched. The CDR3 protein is CASSLREDRGLRIGNTEAFF. CDR3 bases: TGTGCCAGCAGCTTAAGGGAAGACAGGGGGCTACGCATAGGGAACACTGAAGCTTTCTTT.

This chain uses TRBV9 with TRBJ1-1, with unresolved D. V lost 1 base and J 1 base, leaving 14 bases between the germline ends. The CDR3 runs to 16 residues. Germline V gives CDR1 SGDLS, CDR2 YYNGEE. The CDR3 reads CASSVSSLGRNTEAFF. CDR3 bases: TGTGCCAGCAGCGTATCGAGCCTAGGGAGGAACACTGAAGCTTTCTTT.

The chain combines TRBV6-5 with TRBJ2-7; 9 positions agree with TRBD1. In germline, CDR1 is MNHEY, CDR2 SVGAGI. Trimming cost V 6 bases and J 3 bases; bases outside gene matches: 9. CDR3 size: 15 residues. Here the CDR3 DNA reads TGTGCCAGCAGCGCTGGACAGGGGAAGCTCTACGAGCAGTACTTC. Its translation: CASSAGQGKLYEQYF.

This rearrangement joins TRBV6-6 to TRBJ1-2; maybe TRBD1 (5 bases). V was pared by 7 bases and J by 7 bases, with 22 bases between. Germline lookup yields CDR1 MNHNY and CDR2 SVGAGI (reference sequence). There are 15 residues in the CDR3. The CDR3 region is CASTPPGREQAGYTF. DNA for the CDR3: TGTGCCAGCACCCCCCCTGGGAGGGAACAGGCTGGCTACACCTTC.

The J gene is TRBJ1-5, the V gene TRBV19, with TRBD1 identical over 9 bases. Losses at the gene ends were 5 bases for V and 7 bases for J; bases not matched to a gene: 3. This CDR3 region has 13 residues. In germline, CDR1 is LNHDA, CDR2 SQIVND (reference sequence). CDR3 bases: TGTGCCAGTAGTTGGACAGGGGAGCAGCCCCAGCATTTT. It yields the protein CASSWTGEQPQHF.

The chain is built from TRBV4-2 and TRBJ2-2; 7 nucleotides match TRBD1. The CDR3 has 13 amino acids. V trimming: 4 bases; J trimming: 4 bases; junction bases outside the gene matches: 0. Germline lookup yields CDR1 LGHNA and CDR2 YNFKEQ. CDR3 amino acids: CASSRDSTGELFF. The DNA for the CDR3 is TGTGCCAGCAGCCGGGACAGCACCGGGGAGCTGTTTTTT.